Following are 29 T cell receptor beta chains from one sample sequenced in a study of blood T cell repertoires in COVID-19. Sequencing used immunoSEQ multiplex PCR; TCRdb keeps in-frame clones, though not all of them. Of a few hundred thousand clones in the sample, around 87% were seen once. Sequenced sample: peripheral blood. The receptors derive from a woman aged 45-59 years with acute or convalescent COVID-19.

CDR3 amino acids: CASSFFGTSSDTQYF. As DNA, the CDR3 is TGTGCCAGCAGCTTTTTTGGGACTAGCTCAGATACGCAGTATTTT. This chain joins TRBV7-9 and TRBJ2-3; TRBD2 agrees at 9 bases. The germline gives CDR1 SEHNR, CDR2 FQNEAQ (reference sequence). After removal of 3 bases from V and 4 bases from J, the junction contained 5 bases not matched to a gene. This CDR3 contains 15 residues.

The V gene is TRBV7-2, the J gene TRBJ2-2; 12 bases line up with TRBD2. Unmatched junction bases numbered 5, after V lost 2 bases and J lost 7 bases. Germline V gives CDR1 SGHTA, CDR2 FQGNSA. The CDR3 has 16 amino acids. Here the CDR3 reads CASSLIGGLAGGELFF. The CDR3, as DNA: TGTGCCAGCAGCTTAATTGGGGGACTAGCGGGCGGGGAGCTGTTTTTT.

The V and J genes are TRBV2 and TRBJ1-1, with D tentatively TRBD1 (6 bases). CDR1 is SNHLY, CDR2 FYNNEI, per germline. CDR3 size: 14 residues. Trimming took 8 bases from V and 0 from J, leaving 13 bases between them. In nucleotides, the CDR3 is TGTGCCAGCCGACAGGCCGCGATGAACACTGAAGCTTTCTTT. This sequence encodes CASRQAAMNTEAFF.

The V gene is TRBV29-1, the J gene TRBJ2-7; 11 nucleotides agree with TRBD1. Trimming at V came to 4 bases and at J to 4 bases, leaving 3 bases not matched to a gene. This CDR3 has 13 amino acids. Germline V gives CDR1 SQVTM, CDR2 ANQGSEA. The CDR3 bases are TGCAGCGTTGTGGGACAGGGGGGTTACGAGCAGTACTTC. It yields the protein CSVVGQGGYEQYF.

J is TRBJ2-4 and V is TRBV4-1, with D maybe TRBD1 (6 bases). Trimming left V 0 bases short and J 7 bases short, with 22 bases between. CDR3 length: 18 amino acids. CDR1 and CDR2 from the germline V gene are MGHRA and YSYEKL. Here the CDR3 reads CASSQDPFNSGTWNIQYF. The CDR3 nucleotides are TGCGCCAGCAGCCAAGATCCATTCAACTCAGGGACATGGAACATTCAGTACTTC.

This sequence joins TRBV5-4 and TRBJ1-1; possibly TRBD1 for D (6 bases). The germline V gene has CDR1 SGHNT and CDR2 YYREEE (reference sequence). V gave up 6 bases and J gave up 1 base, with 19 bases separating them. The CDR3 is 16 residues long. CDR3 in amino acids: CASTRGGHPPNTEAFF. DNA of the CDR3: TGTGCCAGCACTCGGGGGGGCCACCCTCCGAACACTGAAGCTTTCTTT.

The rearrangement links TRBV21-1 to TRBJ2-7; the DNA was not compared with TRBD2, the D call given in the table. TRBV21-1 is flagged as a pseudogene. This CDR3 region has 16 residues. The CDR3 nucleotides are TGTGCCAGCAGCAAAGAAGACGGGAGGCCCTCCTACGAGCAGTACTTC. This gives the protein CASSKEDGRPSYEQYF.

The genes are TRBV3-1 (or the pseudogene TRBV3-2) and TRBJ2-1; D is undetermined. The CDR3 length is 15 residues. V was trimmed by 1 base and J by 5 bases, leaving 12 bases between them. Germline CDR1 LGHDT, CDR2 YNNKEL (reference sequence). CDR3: CASSQGRSKDNEQFF. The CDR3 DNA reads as TGTGCCAGCAGCCAAGGAAGGAGTAAGGACAATGAGCAGTTCTTC.

As DNA, the CDR3 is TGTGCCATCAGCTTGACAAACACTGAAGCTTTCTTT. Protein: CAISLTNTEAFF. V gene TRBV10-3 combines with J gene TRBJ1-1, with unresolved D. The germline V and J ends were trimmed by 6 bases and 2 bases, with 7 bases remaining between them. CDR3 length: 12 residues. Germline values: CDR1 ENHRY, CDR2 SYGVKD.

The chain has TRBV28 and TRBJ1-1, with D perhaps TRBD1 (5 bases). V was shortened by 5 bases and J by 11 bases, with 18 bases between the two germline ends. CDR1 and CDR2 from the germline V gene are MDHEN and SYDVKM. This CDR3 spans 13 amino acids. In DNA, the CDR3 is TGTGCCAGCAGTCCGGCAGGGTTTCCGGAGGCTTTCTTT. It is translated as CASSPAGFPEAFF.

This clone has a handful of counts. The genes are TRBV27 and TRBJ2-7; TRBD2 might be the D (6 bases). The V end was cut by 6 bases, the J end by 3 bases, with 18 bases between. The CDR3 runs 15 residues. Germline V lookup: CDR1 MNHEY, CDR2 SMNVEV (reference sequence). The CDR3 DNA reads TGTGCCAGCAGACTGGGAATCTTAGCGGTCTACGAGCAGTACTTC. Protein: CASRLGILAVYEQYF.

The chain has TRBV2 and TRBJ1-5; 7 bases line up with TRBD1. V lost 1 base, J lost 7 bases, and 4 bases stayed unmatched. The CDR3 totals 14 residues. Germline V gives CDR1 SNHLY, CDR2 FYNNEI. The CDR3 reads CASSEDRGRQPQHF. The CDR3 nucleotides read TGTGCCAGCAGTGAAGACAGGGGACGGCAGCCCCAGCATTTT.

This chain's CDR3 is CASSFNRGYGYTF. DNA of the CDR3: TGTGCCAGCAGTTTCAATCGGGGCTATGGCTACACCTTC. The chain couples TRBV27 to TRBJ1-2; D is unclear. The CDR3 is 13 residues long. Germline-derived CDR1 and CDR2 are MNHEY and SMNVEV (reference sequence). Trimming took 3 bases from V and 4 from J, leaving 9 bases between them.

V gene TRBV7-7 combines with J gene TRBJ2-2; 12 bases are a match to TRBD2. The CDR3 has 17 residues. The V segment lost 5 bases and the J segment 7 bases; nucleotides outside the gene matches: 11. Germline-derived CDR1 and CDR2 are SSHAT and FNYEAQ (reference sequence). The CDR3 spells CASSESATSGSGGELFF. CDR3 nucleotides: TGTGCCAGCAGCGAATCGGCGACTAGCGGGAGTGGCGGGGAGCTGTTTTTT.

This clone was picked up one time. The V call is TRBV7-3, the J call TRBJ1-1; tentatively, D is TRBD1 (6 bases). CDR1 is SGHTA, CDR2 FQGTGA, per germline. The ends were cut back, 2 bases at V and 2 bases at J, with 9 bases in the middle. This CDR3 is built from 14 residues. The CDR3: CASSLGTHNTEAFF. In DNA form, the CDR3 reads TGTGCCAGCAGCTTAGGGACACATAACACTGAAGCTTTCTTT.

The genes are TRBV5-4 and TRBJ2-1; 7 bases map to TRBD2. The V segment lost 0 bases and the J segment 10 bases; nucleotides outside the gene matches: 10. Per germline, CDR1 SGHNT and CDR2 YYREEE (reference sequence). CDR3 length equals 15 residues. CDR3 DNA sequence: TGTGCCAGCAGCTTGGACGTGGGAGGGCTTAGCGAGCAGTTCTTC. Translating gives CASSLDVGGLSEQFF.

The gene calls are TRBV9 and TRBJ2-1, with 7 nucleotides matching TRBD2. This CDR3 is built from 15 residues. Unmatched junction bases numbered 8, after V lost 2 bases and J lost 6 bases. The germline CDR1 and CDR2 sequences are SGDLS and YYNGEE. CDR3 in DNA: TGTGCCAGCAGCGTGCTGGGGGGGTCGGGCAATGAGCAGTTCTTC. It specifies CASSVLGGSGNEQFF.

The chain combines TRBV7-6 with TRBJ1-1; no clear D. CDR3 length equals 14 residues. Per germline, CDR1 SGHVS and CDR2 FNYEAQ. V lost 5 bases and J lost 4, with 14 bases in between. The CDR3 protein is CASSQTTRSTEAFF. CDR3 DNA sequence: TGTGCCAGCAGCCAGACTACAAGAAGCACTGAAGCTTTCTTT. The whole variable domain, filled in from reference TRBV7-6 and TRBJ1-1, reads GAGVSQSPRYKVTKRGQDVALRCDPISGHVSLYWYRQALGQGPEFLTYFNYEAQQDKSGLPNDRFSAERPEGSISTLTIQRTEQRDSAMYRCASSQTTRSTEAFFGQGTRLTVV.

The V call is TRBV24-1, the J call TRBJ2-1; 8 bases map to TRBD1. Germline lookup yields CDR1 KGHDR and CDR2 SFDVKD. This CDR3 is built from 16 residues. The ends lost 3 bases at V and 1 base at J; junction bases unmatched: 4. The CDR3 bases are TGTGCCACCAGTGATGCGACAGGGGATTCCTACAATGAGCAGTTCTTC. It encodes CATSDATGDSYNEQFF.

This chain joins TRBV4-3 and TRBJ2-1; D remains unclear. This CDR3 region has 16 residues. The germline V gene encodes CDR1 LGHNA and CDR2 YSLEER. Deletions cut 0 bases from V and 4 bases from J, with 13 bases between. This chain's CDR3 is CASSQEASLSYNEQFF. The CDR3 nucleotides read TGCGCCAGCAGCCAAGAGGCTAGTTTGTCATACAATGAGCAGTTCTTC.

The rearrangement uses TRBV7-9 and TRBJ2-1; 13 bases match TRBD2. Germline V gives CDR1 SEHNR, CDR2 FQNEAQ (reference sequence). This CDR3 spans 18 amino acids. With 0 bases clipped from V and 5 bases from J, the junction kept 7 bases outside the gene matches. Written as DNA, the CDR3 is TGTGCCAGCAGCTTAGCGAGACTAGCGGGAGGTTTGGACAATGAGCAGTTCTTC. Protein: CASSLARLAGGLDNEQFF.

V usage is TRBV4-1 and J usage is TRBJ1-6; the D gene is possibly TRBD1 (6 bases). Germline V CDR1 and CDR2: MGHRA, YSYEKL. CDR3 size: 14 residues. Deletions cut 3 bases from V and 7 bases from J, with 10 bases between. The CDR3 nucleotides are TGCGCCAGCAGCCAGAGGGGGAAAAATTCACCCCTCCACTTT. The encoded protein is CASSQRGKNSPLHF.

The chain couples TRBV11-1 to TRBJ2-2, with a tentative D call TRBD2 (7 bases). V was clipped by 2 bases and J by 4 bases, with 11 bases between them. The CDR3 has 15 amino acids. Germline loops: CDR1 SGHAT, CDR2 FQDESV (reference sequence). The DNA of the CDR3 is TGTGCCAGCAGCTTACGGGGGGCTCTCACCGGGGAGCTGTTTTTT. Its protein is CASSLRGALTGELFF.

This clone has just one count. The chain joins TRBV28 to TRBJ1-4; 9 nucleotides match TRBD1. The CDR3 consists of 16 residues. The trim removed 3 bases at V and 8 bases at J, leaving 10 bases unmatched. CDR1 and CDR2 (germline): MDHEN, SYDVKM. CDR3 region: CASSFLGGQGGEKLFF. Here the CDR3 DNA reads TGTGCCAGCAGTTTTCTGGGGGGACAGGGAGGCGAAAAACTGTTTTTT.

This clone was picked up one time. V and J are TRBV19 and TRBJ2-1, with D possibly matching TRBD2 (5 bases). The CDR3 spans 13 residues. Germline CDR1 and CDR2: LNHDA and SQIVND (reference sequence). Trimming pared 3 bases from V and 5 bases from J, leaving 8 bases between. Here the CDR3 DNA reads TGTGCCAGTAGTATCGGGAACAACAATGAGCAGTTCTTC. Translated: CASSIGNNNEQFF.

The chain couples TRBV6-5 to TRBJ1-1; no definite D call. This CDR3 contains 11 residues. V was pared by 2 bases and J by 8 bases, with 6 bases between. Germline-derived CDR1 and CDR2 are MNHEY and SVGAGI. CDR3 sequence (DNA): TGTGCCAGCAGTTACCGGGGAGAAGCTTTCTTT. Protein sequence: CASSYRGEAFF.

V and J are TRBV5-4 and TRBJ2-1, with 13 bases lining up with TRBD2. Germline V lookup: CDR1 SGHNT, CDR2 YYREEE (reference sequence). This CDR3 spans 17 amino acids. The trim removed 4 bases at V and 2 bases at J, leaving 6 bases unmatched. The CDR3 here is CASSRIGLAGAYNEQFF. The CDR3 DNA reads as TGTGCCAGCAGCCGAATCGGACTAGCGGGAGCCTACAATGAGCAGTTCTTC.

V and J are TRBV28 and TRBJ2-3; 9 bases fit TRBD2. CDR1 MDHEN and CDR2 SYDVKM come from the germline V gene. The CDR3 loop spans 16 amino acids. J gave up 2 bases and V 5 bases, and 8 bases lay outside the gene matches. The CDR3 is CASSRLGLADTDTQYF. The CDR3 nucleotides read TGTGCCAGCAGTAGGTTGGGACTAGCAGACACAGATACGCAGTATTTT.

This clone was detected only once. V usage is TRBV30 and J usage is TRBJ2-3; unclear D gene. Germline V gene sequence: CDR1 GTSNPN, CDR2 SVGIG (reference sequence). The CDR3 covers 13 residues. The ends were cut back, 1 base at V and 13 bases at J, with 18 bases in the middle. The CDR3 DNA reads TGTGCCTGGAGTGATAGGAACAGTAGGTCAAAGTATTTT. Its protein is CAWSDRNSRSKYF.